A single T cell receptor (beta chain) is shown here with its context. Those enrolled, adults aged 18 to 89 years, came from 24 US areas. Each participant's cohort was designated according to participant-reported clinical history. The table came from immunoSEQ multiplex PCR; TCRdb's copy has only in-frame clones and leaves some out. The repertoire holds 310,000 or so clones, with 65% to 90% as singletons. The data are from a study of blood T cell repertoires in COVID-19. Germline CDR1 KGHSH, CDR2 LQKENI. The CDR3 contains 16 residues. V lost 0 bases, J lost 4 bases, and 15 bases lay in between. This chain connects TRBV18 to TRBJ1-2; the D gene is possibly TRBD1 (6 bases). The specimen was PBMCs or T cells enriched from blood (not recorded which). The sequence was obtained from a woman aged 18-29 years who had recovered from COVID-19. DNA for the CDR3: TGTGCCAGCTCACCACCAGCTCTGGGGGCGTTCTATGGCTACACCTTC. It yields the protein CASSPPALGAFYGYTF.